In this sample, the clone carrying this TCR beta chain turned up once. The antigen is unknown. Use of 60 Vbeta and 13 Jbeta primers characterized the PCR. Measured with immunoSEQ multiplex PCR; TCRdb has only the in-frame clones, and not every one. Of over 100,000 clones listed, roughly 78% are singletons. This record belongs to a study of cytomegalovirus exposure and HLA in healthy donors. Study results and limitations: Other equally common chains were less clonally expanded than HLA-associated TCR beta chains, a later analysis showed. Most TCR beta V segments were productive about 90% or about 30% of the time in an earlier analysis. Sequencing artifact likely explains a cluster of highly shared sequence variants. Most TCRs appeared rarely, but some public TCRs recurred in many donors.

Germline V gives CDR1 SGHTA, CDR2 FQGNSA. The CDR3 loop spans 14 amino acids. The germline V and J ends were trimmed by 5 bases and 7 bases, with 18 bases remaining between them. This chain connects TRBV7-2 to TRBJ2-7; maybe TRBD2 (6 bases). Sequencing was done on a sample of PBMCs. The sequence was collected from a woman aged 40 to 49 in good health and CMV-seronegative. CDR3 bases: TGTGCCAGCAGCCGCGGGGACTTCCGTAGGGAGCAGTACTTC. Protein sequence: CASSRGDFRREQYF. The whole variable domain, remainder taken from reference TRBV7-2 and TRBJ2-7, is GAGVSQSPSNKVTEKGKDVELRCDPISGHTALYWYRQSLGQGLEFLIYFQGNSAPDKSGLPSDRFSAERTGGSVSTLTIQRTQQEDSAVYLCASSRGDFRREQYFGPGTRLTVT.